A selection of T cell receptor beta chains follows, all from one sample in a study of graft-versus-host responses after intestinal transplantation. TCRdb's copy holds only in-frame clones and misses some; the assay was immunoSEQ multiplex PCR. The data hold around 95,000 clones, with about 90% observed a single time. No antigen has been assigned to these receptors. Sequenced here: unstimulated CD4+ T cells sorted from spleen or lymph node cells, sampled before transplant. These receptors were taken from a human donor who was the organ donor for an intestinal transplant. Each CDR3 is given with its conserved first and last residue. A D gene is named only where the DNA matches it firmly. Size is omitted from some rows. Given values are once, few, many or a class for expanded clones.

>NA|TRBJ1-1|NA|TRBV6-5
CASSYSGTMNTEAFF
TGTGCCAGCAGTTACTCGGGCACAATGAACACTGAAGCTTTCTTT
>NA|TRBJ1-5|NA|TRBV30
CAWSKGGQYQPQHF
TGTGCCTGGAGTAAAGGGGGGCAGTATCAGCCCCAGCATTTT
>NA|TRBJ1-1|NA|TRBV13
CASSLERGGHLKMEAFF
TGTGCCAGCAGCTTAGAAAGAGGGGGGCACTTGAAAATGGAAGCTTTCTTT
>NA|TRBJ1-6|NA|TRBV6-5
CASSSLYSPLHF
TGTGCCAGCAGTTCCTTATATTCACCCCTCCACTTT
>NA|TRBJ1-2|NA|TRBV28
CASSLYSDINGYTF
TGTGCCAGCAGTTTATATTCCGATATCAATGGCTACACCTTC
>NA|TRBJ1-2|TRBD1|TRBV7-7
CASSCKGGRVDGYTF
TGTGCCAGCAGCTGTAAAGGGGGCCGGGTTGACGGCTACACCTTC
>NA|TRBJ1-1|NA|TRBV5-1
CASSRSPGTRAEAFF
TGCGCCAGCAGCCGTTCGCCCGGGACCCGAGCTGAAGCTTTCTTT
>few|TRBJ2-7|TRBD2|TRBV28
CASSRRGTSGYEQYF
TGTGCCAGCAGTCGACGGGGGACTAGCGGGTACGAGCAGTACTTC
>NA|TRBJ1-4|NA|TRBV6-1
CASSEASQNEKLFF
TGTGCCAGCAGTGAAGCTTCCCAGAATGAAAAACTGTTTTTT
>NA|TRBJ2-7|NA|TRBV30
CAWSALPREQYF
TGTGCCTGGAGTGCACTCCCTAGGGAGCAGTACTTC
>NA|TRBJ1-5|NA|TRBV4-1
CASSSQVGTASNQPQHF
TGCGCCAGCAGCAGCCAAGTAGGGACCGCATCTAATCAGCCCCAGCATTTT
>NA|TRBJ2-7|TRBD2|TRBV7-8
CASSLRARGGDYEQYF
TGTGCCAGCAGCTTAAGGGCGCGGGGGGGTGACTACGAGCAGTACTTC
>NA|TRBJ2-4|NA|TRBV6-1
CASSEPPEGNIQYF
TGTGCCAGCAGCGAACCCCCAGAGGGTAACATTCAGTACTTC
>once|TRBJ1-2|NA|TRBV10-2
CASSERRGNYGYTF
TGCGCCAGCAGTGAACGTAGAGGGAACTATGGCTACACCTTC
>once|TRBJ1-5|NA|TRBV20-1
CSAEKSWSQHF
TGCAGTGCTGAAAAAAGTTGGTCCCAGCATTTT
>NA|TRBJ2-5|TRBD2|TRBV5-4
CASSSRGGVETQYF
TGTGCCAGCAGCTCGCGGGGGGGAGTAGAGACCCAGTACTTC
>NA|TRBJ1-6|TRBD1|TRBV30
CAWKIRDRDFSPLHF
TGTGCCTGGAAAATCCGGGACAGGGACTTTTCACCCCTCCACTTT
>NA|TRBJ2-5|NA|TRBV6-1
CASSEVGVILRGQETQYF
TGTGCCAGCAGTGAAGTTGGGGTTATCCTTAGAGGACAAGAGACCCAGTACTTC
>few|TRBJ1-3|NA|TRBV28
CASSLGPKGNTIYF
TGTGCCAGCAGTTTAGGCCCGAAAGGAAACACCATATATTTT
>NA|TRBJ1-4|TRBD1|TRBV4-1
CASSQAGTVPEKLFF
TGCGCCAGCAGCCAAGCTGGGACAGTGCCGGAAAAACTGTTTTTT
>NA|TRBJ1-1|NA|TRBV5-6
CASSSRGVLVDTEAFF
TGTGCCAGCAGCTCGAGGGGGGTGCTGGTAGACACTGAAGCTTTCTTT
>NA|TRBJ2-5|TRBD2|TRBV7-9
CASSVAGGRETQYF
TGTGCCAGCAGCGTAGCGGGGGGCAGAGAGACCCAGTACTTC
>NA|TRBJ2-1|TRBD2|TRBV30
CAWSSGGALFF
TGTGCCTGGAGCAGCGGGGGGGCGCTGTTCTTC
>once|TRBJ1-5|NA|TRBV28
CASRLGNQPQHF
TGTGCCAGCAGGTTAGGCAATCAGCCCCAGCATTTT
>NA|TRBJ1-2|TRBD1|TRBV5-1
CASSSQGENGYTF
TGCGCCAGCAGCTCTCAGGGGGAGAATGGCTACACCTTC
>NA|TRBJ1-2|NA|TRBV12-2
CASRLEQRPPRLTSPRYGYTF
TGTGCAAGTCGCTTAGAACAGCGCCCTCCAAGACTGACAAGCCCCAGATATGGCTACACCTTC
>NA|TRBJ2-7|TRBD1|TRBV7-3
CASRVTGGNSYEQYF
TGTGCCAGCAGGGTGACAGGGGGCAACTCCTACGAGCAGTACTTC
>NA|TRBJ1-2|NA|TRBV30
CAFEGVNRYGYTF
TGTGCCTTCGAGGGGGTGAATAGATATGGCTACACCTTC
>NA|TRBJ2-6|NA|TRBV6-5
CASGIRGGANVLTF
TGTGCCAGCGGGATAAGGGGAGGGGCCAACGTCCTGACTTTC
>NA|TRBJ2-1|TRBD2|TRBV6-5
CASSYSSAGGRLEQFF
TGTGCCAGCAGTTACTCGTCAGCGGGGGGGCGCCTTGAGCAGTTCTTC
>NA|TRBJ1-2|NA|TRBV30
CAWSRVPGAYGYTF
TGTGCCTGGAGTAGGGTCCCAGGGGCCTATGGCTACACCTTC
>NA|TRBJ1-3|NA|TRBV30
CACSQDSGNTIYF
TGTGCCTGCTCCCAGGACAGCGGAAACACCATATATTTT
>once|TRBJ2-6|TRBD1|TRBV5-6
CASSLDRGRFGANVLTF
TGTGCCAGCAGCTTGGACAGGGGGCGTTTTGGGGCCAACGTCCTGACTTTC
>NA|TRBJ1-2|TRBD1|TRBV5-1
CASSLNGQGAVSGYGYTF
TGCGCCAGCAGCTTGAACGGACAGGGGGCAGTCTCTGGCTATGGCTACACCTTC
>NA|TRBJ1-2|NA|TRBV19
CASSMTSVGSGYTF
TGTGCCAGTAGTATGACCTCGGTAGGGAGTGGCTACACCTTC
>NA|TRBJ1-2|NA|TRBV12-5
CASGLGLTGSYGYTF
TGTGCTAGTGGTTTGGGTCTGACAGGAAGCTATGGCTACACCTTC